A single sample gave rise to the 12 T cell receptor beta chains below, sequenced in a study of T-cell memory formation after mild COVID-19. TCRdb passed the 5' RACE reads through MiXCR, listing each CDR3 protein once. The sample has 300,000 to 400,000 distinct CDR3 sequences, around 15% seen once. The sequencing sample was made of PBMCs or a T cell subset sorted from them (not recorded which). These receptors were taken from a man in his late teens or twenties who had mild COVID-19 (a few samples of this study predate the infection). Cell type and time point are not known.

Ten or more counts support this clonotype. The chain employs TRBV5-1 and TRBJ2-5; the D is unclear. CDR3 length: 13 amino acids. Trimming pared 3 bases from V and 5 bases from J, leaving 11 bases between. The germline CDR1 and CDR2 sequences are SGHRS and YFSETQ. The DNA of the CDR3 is TGCGCCAGCAGCTCCTCGAGCGTGGAGACCCAGTACTTC. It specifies CASSSSSVETQYF.

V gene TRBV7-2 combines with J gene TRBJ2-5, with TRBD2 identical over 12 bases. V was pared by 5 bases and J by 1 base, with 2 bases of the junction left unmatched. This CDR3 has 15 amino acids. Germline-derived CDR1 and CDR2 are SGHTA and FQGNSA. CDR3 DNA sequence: TGTGCCAGCAGCCCTAGCGGGGGGGGCCAAGAGACCCAGTACTTC. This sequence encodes CASSPSGGGQETQYF. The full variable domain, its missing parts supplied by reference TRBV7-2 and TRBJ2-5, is GAGVSQSPSNKVTEKGKDVELRCDPISGHTALYWYRQSLGQGLEFLIYFQGNSAPDKSGLPSDRFSAERTGGSVSTLTIQRTQQEDSAVYLCASSPSGGGQETQYFGPGTRLLVL.

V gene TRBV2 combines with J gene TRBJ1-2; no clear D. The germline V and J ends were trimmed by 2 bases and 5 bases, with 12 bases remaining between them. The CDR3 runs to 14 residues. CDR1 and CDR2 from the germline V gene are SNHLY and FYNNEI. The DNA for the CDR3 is TGTGCCAGCAGTGAAAGGGTGGAGGCGTATGGCTACACCTTC. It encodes CASSERVEAYGYTF.

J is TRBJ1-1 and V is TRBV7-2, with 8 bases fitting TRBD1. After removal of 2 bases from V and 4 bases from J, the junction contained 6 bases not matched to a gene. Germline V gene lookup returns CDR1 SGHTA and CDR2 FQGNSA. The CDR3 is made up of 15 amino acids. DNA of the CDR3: TGTGCCAGCAGCTTACAGGGGGCGAGATTCACTGAAGCTTTCTTT. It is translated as CASSLQGARFTEAFF.

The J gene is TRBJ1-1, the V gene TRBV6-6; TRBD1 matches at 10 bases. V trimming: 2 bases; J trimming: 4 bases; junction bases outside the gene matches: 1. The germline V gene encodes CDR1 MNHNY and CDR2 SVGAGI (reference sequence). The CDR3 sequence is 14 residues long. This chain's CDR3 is CASSYRTGGTEAFF. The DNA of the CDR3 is TGTGCCAGCAGTTACCGGACAGGGGGCACTGAAGCTTTCTTT.

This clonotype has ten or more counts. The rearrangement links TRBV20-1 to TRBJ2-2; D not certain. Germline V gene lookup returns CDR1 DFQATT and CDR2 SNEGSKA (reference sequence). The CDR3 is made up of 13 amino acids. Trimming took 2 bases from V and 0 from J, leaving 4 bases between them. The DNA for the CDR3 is TGCAGTGCTAGACAGACGAACACCGGGGAGCTGTTTTTT. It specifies CSARQTNTGELFF.

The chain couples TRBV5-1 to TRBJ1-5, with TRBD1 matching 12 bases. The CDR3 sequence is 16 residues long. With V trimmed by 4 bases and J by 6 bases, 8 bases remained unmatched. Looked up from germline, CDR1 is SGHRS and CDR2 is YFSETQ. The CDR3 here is CASSPTGTGGTQPQHF. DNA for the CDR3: TGCGCCAGCAGCCCAACCGGGACAGGGGGCACTCAGCCCCAGCATTTT.

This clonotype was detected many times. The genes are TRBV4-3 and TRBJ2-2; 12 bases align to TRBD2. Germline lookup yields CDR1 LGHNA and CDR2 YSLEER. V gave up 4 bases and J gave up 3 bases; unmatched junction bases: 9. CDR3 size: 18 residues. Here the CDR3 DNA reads TGCGCCAGCAGCCCTATCACTAGCGGGGGGTCGGACACCGGGGAGCTGTTTTTT. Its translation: CASSPITSGGSDTGELFF.

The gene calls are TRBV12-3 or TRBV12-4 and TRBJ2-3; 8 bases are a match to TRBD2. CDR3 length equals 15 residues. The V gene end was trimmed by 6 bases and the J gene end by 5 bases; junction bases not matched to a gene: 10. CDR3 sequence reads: CASSGGAGTLDTQYF. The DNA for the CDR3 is TGTGCCAGCAGCGGGGGGGCAGGGACCCTAGATACGCAGTATTTT.

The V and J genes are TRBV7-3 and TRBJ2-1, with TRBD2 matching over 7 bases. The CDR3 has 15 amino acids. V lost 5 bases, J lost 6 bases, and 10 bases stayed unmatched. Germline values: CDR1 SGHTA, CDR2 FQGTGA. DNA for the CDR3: TGTGCCAGCAGCCAGAGGGCAGGCGGGGGCAATGAGCAGTTCTTC. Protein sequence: CASSQRAGGGNEQFF.

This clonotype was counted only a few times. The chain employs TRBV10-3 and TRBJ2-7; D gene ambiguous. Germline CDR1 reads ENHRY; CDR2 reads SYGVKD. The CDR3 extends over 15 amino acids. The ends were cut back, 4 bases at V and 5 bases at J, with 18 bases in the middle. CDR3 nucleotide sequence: TGTGCCATCAGTGTGGGCGACGTGGACCTCCACGAGCAGTACGTC. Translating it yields CAISVGDVDLHEQYV.

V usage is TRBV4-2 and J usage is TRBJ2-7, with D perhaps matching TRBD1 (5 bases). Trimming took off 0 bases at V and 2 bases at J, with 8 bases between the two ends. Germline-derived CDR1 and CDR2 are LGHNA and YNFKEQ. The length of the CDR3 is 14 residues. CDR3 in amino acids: CASSQDTGPYEQYF. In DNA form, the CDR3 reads TGTGCCAGCAGCCAAGACACAGGACCCTACGAGCAGTACTTC.